The 22 T cell receptor beta chains in this list originate from one sample, sequenced in a study of PD-L1 blockade in urothelial cancer. Some clones are missing from TCRdb's copy, which holds only in-frame ones; the method was immunoSEQ multiplex PCR. The sample carries 100,000 to 150,000 clones, 86% recorded once. The sample's time point: peripheral blood 6 weeks after treatment start. The specimen comprised PBMCs, sampled around atezolizumab (anti-PD-L1) treatment. The source is a middle-aged man with urothelial cancer.

V usage is TRBV13 and J usage is TRBJ2-5, with 11 bases fitting TRBD2. Germline V gene sequence: CDR1 PRHDT, CDR2 FYEKMQ (reference sequence). The trim removed 4 bases at V and 3 bases at J, leaving 10 bases unmatched. This CDR3 contains 17 residues. The CDR3 reads CASSSGGVAGGKETQYF. For the CDR3, the DNA is TGTGCCAGCAGCTCAGGCGGGGTAGCGGGAGGGAAAGAGACCCAGTACTTC.

The rearrangement joins TRBV5-1 to TRBJ2-1; 8 bases match TRBD1. The trim removed 0 bases at V and 2 bases at J, leaving 1 base unmatched. CDR1 is SGHRS and CDR2 is YFSETQ in the germline V gene. The CDR3 runs 15 residues. The CDR3 region is CASSLGTGPYNEQFF. In nucleotides, the CDR3 is TGCGCCAGCAGCTTGGGGACAGGGCCCTACAATGAGCAGTTCTTC.

The V and J genes are TRBV27 and TRBJ2-5; D not resolved. Germline CDR1 and CDR2: MNHEY and SMNVEV (reference sequence). The CDR3 covers 13 residues. Trimming pared 6 bases from V and 5 bases from J, leaving 13 bases between. The chain's CDR3 is CASSYQRSETQYF. Written as DNA, the CDR3 is TGTGCCAGCAGCTACCAGCGTTCGGAGACCCAGTACTTC.

The chain recombines TRBV5-1 with TRBJ2-7, with a weak D call TRBD1 (6 bases). Trimming shortened V by 3 bases and J by 3 bases, and 19 bases separated the two germline ends. The CDR3 loop spans 16 amino acids. The germline V gene has CDR1 SGHRS and CDR2 YFSETQ. The CDR3 is CASSYGTDTGSYEQYF. The CDR3 coding sequence is TGCGCCAGCAGCTACGGAACCGATACAGGGAGCTACGAGCAGTACTTC.

The CDR3 nucleotides are TGTGCCAGCAGCTTGAGGGGCGCCAGCACAGATACGCAGTATTTT. It codes for CASSLRGASTDTQYF. The chain combines TRBV5-6 with TRBJ2-3; a weak D match, TRBD1 (5 bases). Germline CDR1 is SGHDT and CDR2 is YYEEEE. The ends were cut back, 1 base at V and 0 bases at J, with 9 bases in the middle. The CDR3 is made up of 15 amino acids. Together with reference TRBV5-6 and TRBJ2-3, the CDR3 gives the full variable domain: DAGVTQSPTHLIKTRGQQVTLRCSPKSGHDTVSWYQQALGQGPQFIFQYYEEEERQRGNFPDRFSGHQFPNYSSELNVNALLLGDSALYLCASSLRGASTDTQYFGPGTRLTVL.

The chain employs TRBV27 and TRBJ2-1, with 11 bases aligning to TRBD2. The CDR3 is 15 amino acids. The V segment lost 7 bases and the J segment 8 bases; nucleotides outside the gene matches: 10. Per germline, CDR1 MNHEY and CDR2 SMNVEV (reference sequence). The DNA of the CDR3 is TGTGCCAGCACGAGTACCGGACTAGCGGGCGATGAGCAGTTCTTC. Protein: CASTSTGLAGDEQFF.

V and J are TRBV2 and TRBJ1-6, with TRBD1 matching 9 bases. This CDR3 has 15 residues. The germline V gene has CDR1 SNHLY and CDR2 FYNNEI. J gave up 10 bases and V 2 bases, and 6 bases lay outside the gene matches. CDR3 sequence (DNA): TGTGCCAGCAGTGAACAGGACAGGGGTGACTCACCCCTCCACTTT. It codes for CASSEQDRGDSPLHF.

This clone was seen only a few times. This chain connects TRBV5-4 to TRBJ2-2; 9 bases align to TRBD2. This CDR3 comprises 16 residues. The ends lost 2 bases at V and 0 bases at J; junction bases unmatched: 2. CDR1 is SGHNT, CDR2 YYREEE, per germline (reference sequence). CDR3 nucleotide sequence: TGTGCCAGCAGCTTATGGACTAGCGCGAACACCGGGGAGCTGTTTTTT. It translates to CASSLWTSANTGELFF.

In this sample, this clone turned up once. This sequence joins TRBV5-8 and TRBJ1-2; D uncertain. In germline, CDR1 is SGHTS, CDR2 YDEGEE. This CDR3 is built from 14 residues. The V end lost 4 bases, the J end lost 2 bases, and 12 bases lay between the germline ends. DNA of the CDR3: TGTGCCAGCAGCCGAGGGATGGCCAACTATGGCTACACCTTC. Translating it yields CASSRGMANYGYTF.

This rearrangement joins TRBV10-1 to TRBJ2-3; maybe TRBD2 (6 bases). Trimming left V 3 bases short and J 5 bases short, with 18 bases between. The CDR3 totals 16 residues. Germline CDR1 reads WNHNN; CDR2 reads SYGVQD (reference sequence). The CDR3 region is CASSEVADLGGDTQYF. The CDR3 nucleotides read TGCGCCAGCAGTGAAGTAGCGGACCTGGGAGGAGATACGCAGTATTTT.

This chain links TRBV14 with TRBJ2-7, with 10 bases identical to TRBD2. The junction had 12 bases not matched to a gene; V was cut back by 5 bases and J by 5 bases. CDR3 size: 16 residues. Germline V gives CDR1 SGHDN, CDR2 FVKESK. The CDR3: CASSTLGSGRVHEQYF. CDR3 nucleotide sequence: TGTGCCAGCAGCACGTTGGGAAGCGGGAGGGTCCACGAGCAGTACTTC.

The CDR3 coding sequence is TGTGCCAGCAGTGTCAAAGGGGACTACGAGCAGTACTTC. This sequence encodes CASSVKGDYEQYF. The chain uses TRBV2 and TRBJ2-7, with D possibly TRBD1 on 5 matching bases. Per germline, CDR1 SNHLY and CDR2 FYNNEI. The CDR3 length is 13 residues. V shed 4 bases and J shed 3 bases, with 10 bases lying between them. Full variable domain (rest looked up from reference TRBV2 and TRBJ2-7): EPEVTQTPSHQVTQMGQEVILRCVPISNHLYFYWYRQILGQKVEFLVSFYNNEISEKSEIFDDQFSVERPDGSNFTLKIRSTKLEDSAMYFCASSVKGDYEQYFGPGTRLTVT.

This chain links TRBV21-1 with TRBJ2-5; the table's D call, TRBD2, was not checked against the DNA. TRBV21-1 is a known pseudogene. CDR3 length: 15 residues. The CDR3 sequence: CASTQTSGRRTTQYF. The CDR3 region has the DNA TGTGCCAGCACCCAGACTAGCGGGAGACGTACGACCCAGTACTTC.

V and J are TRBV11-2 and TRBJ2-2; TRBD1 aligns across 11 bases. Germline CDR1 is SGHAT and CDR2 is FQNNGV. This CDR3 is built from 17 residues. V gave up 1 base and J gave up 5 bases; unmatched junction bases: 6. CDR3 bases: TGTGCCAGCAGCTTAGGAGGACAGGGGGCTGGGACCGGGGAGCTGTTTTTT. It is translated as CASSLGGQGAGTGELFF.

This chain links TRBV19 with TRBJ2-7; tentative D call: TRBD2 (6 bases). The germline V gene encodes CDR1 LNHDA and CDR2 SQIVND (reference sequence). The CDR3 loop spans 14 amino acids. Trimming took 3 bases from V and 4 from J, leaving 13 bases between them. In DNA, the CDR3 is TGTGCCAGTAGTATGCCGGGGGATCGGTACGAGCAGTACTTC. It encodes CASSMPGDRYEQYF.

This chain uses TRBV29-1 with TRBJ2-1; D uncertain. Trimming removed 8 bases from V and 7 bases from J, with 12 bases in between. The CDR3 is 11 residues long. CDR1 and CDR2 from the germline V gene are SQVTM and ANQGSEA. CDR3 region: CSSQVENEQFF. CDR3 DNA sequence: TGCAGCTCTCAGGTCGAAAATGAGCAGTTCTTC.

This chain links TRBV29-1 with TRBJ2-5; 12 nucleotides match TRBD2. V lost 6 bases and J lost 2; bases outside the gene matches: 7. CDR1 and CDR2 (germline): SQVTM, ANQGSEA. The CDR3 is made up of 15 amino acids. CDR3 loop: CSVGLAGTSQETQYF. CDR3 coding DNA: TGCAGCGTGGGACTAGCGGGTACCTCGCAAGAGACCCAGTACTTC.

The chain joins TRBV27 to TRBJ1-1; no reliable D call. Trimming took off 3 bases at V and 1 base at J, with 9 bases between the two ends. The CDR3 runs to 14 residues. Germline loops: CDR1 MNHEY, CDR2 SMNVEV (reference sequence). CDR3 coding DNA: TGTGCCAGCAGTTTTTCGTTAGAGAACACTGAAGCTTTCTTT. Amino acid sequence: CASSFSLENTEAFF.

The V gene is TRBV5-1, the J gene TRBJ2-1; 9 bases match TRBD2. The CDR3 totals 20 residues. J gave up 1 base and V 4 bases, and 18 bases lay outside the gene matches. CDR1 and CDR2 from the germline V gene are SGHRS and YFSETQ. In DNA form, the CDR3 reads TGCGCCAGCAGCCAAGCCGGGAAATTAGCGGGAGTGGGATCCTACAATGAGCAGTTCTTC. Translation: CASSQAGKLAGVGSYNEQFF.

The V call is TRBV4-2, the J call TRBJ2-7; 9 bases are a match to TRBD2. Germline trimming cut 5 bases from V and 2 bases from J; bases unmatched to any gene: 7. The V gene's germline CDR1 is LGHNA and CDR2 YNFKEQ. This CDR3 spans 15 amino acids. The CDR3: CASSSGGRAPYEQYF. The CDR3 nucleotides read TGTGCCAGCAGCTCGGGCGGGAGGGCCCCCTACGAGCAGTACTTC.

This clone has only one observation. This chain connects TRBV4-2 to TRBJ1-5; no clear D. CDR3 length: 13 residues. Germline V gene data show CDR1 as LGHNA and CDR2 as YNFKEQ. Deletions cut 0 bases from V and 6 bases from J, with 6 bases between. The CDR3 DNA is TGTGCCAGCAGCCAAGACGGAGGTCAGCCCCAGCATTTT. Translated, it gives CASSQDGGQPQHF.

The chain has TRBV14 and TRBJ1-2; 9 bases are a match to TRBD1. V was pared by 4 bases and J by 6 bases, with 3 bases of the junction left unmatched. Per germline, CDR1 SGHDN and CDR2 FVKESK. The CDR3 totals 13 residues. The CDR3 region is CASSPRTGDGYTF. The CDR3 bases are TGTGCCAGCAGCCCCAGGACAGGGGATGGCTACACCTTC.